This TCR beta chain was recorded in a study of beta chain features in type 1 diabetes. In the case of this clone: What it binds is unknown.

The entirety of the isolated RNA underwent reverse transcription, so expressed TCRB transcripts were sequenced. Profiling relied on immunoSEQ multiplex PCR, and the TCRdb table lists in-frame clones only, not all of them. The profile shows roughly 220,000 clones, 16% of them singletons. This CDR3 comprises 11 residues. The V and J ends lost 7 bases and 7 bases respectively, with 10 bases between them. Germline V gene sequence: CDR1 SNHLY, CDR2 FYNNEI. Points from the study as a whole: Among patients with Type 1 diabetes, TCRB CDR3s were moderately but significantly shorter in every one of the four CD4+ subsets.

This sequence originates from a man under 40 with type 1 diabetes. The gene calls are TRBV2 and TRBJ2-5, with D possibly matching TRBD1 (5 bases). Specimen: naive CD4+ T cells from blood. In DNA form, the CDR3 reads TGTGCCAGCACCCGAAGGGGGACCCAGTACTTC. The encoded protein is CASTRRGTQYF.